In its sample, the clone carrying this TCR beta chain was seen once. Antigen unknown. Looked up from germline, CDR1 is SGHAT and CDR2 is FQNNGV. This CDR3 has 15 residues. V lost 4 bases and J lost 7; bases outside the gene matches: 1. These data are taken from a study of identifying expanded T cells in peripheral blood. General study points: Across healthy donors, higher total template counts meant significantly greater roughly 2-week count variance.

Some clones are missing from TCRdb's copy, which holds only in-frame ones; the method was immunoSEQ multiplex PCR. This sample has some 54,000 clones, with approximately 82% found just once. No infections or other immune events were documented during collection. The clonotype was recovered from a person aged 18 to 70 in good health. Sequencing input: blood. V and J are TRBV11-2 and TRBJ2-1, with 16 bases matching TRBD2. The CDR3: CASSSGLAGGNEQFF. The CDR3 nucleotides are TGTGCCAGCAGCTCGGGACTAGCGGGGGGGAATGAGCAGTTCTTC. Filled out from reference TRBV11-2 and TRBJ2-1, the complete variable domain reads EAGVAQSPRYKIIEKRQSVAFWCNPISGHATLYWYQQILGQGPKLLIQFQNNGVVDDSQLPKDRFSAERLKGVDSTLKIQPAKLEDSAVYLCASSSGLAGGNEQFFGPGTRLTVL.